The entry that follows covers one TCR beta chain sequence. Its antigen is still unknown. This record comes from a study of T cell responses to AZD1222 COVID-19 vaccine. Study observations and caveats: Reports say nearly half of spike-specific TCRs go after unmutated variant regions. With two AZD1222 doses given, Spike-specific TCR breadth and depth both rose. Clonal diversity may have been underestimated in mostly white British donors.

TCRdb keeps only in-frame clones here, not all; method: immunoSEQ multiplex PCR. The table lists roughly 100,000 clones, around nine tenths of them singletons. The length of the CDR3 is 16 residues. Trimming took 1 base from V and 0 from J, leaving 12 bases between them. Germline V gives CDR1 MDHEN, CDR2 SYDVKM. Sequencing used peripheral blood, obtained 28 days after the second dose of the MenACWY control vaccine. The rearrangement uses TRBV28 and TRBJ1-1; unclear D gene. The sequence was obtained from an adult who received the MenACWY meningococcal vaccine as a control. CDR3 amino acids: CASSLLVAGMNTEAFF. The CDR3 bases are TGTGCCAGCAGTTTATTGGTCGCAGGTATGAACACTGAAGCTTTCTTT.